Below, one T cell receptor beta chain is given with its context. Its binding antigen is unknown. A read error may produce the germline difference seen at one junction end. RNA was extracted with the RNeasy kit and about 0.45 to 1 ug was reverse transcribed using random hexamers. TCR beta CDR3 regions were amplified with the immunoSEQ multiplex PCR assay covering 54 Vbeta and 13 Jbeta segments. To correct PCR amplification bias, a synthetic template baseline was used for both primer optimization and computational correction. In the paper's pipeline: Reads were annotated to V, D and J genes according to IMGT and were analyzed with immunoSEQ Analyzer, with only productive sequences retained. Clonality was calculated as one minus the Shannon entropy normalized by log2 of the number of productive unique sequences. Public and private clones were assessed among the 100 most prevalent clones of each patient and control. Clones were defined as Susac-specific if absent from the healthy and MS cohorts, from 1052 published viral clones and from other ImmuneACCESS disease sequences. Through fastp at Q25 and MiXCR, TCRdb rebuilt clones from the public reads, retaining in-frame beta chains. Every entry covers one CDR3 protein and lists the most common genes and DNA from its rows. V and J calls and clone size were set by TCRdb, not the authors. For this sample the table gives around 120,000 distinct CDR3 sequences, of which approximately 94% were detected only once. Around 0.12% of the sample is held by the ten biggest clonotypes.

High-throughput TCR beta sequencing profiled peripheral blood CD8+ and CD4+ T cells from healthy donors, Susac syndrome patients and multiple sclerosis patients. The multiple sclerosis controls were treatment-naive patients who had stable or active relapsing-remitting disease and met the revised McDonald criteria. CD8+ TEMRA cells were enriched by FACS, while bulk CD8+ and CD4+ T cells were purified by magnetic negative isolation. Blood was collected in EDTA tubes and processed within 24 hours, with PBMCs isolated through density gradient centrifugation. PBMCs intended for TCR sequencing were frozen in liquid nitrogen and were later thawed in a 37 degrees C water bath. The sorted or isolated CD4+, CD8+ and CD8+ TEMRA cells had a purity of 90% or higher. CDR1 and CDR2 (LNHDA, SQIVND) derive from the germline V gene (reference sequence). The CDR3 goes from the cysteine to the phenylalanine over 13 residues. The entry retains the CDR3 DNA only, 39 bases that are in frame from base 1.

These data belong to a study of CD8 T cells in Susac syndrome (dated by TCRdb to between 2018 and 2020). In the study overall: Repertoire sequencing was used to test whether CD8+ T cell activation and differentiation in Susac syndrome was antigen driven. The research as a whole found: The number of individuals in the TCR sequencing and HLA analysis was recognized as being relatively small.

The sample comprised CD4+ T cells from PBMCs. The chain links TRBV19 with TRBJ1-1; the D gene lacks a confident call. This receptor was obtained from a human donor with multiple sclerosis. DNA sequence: TGTGCCAGTAGGATAGGGTGGAACACTGAAGCTTTCTTT. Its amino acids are CASRIGWNTEAFF.